What follows describes a single T cell receptor (beta chain). As yet, its antigen is unknown. Amplification of TCR beta CDR3 regions used RNA as the template. The HTBI set primed first-round TCR CDR3 RT-PCR. In TCRdb, the multiplex PCR reads were re-called with MiXCR into one record per CDR3 protein. Of hundreds of thousands of distinct CDR3 sequences in the sample, roughly 32% were seen once. J lost 5 bases, V lost 6 bases, and 7 bases had no gene match. CDR1 and CDR2 (germline): DFQATT, SNEGSKA (reference sequence). The CDR3 totals 14 residues. These data are taken from a study of T cells in Graves' hyperthyroidism and ophthalmopathy. Regarding the study as a whole: Most clonotypes expanded in the thyroid (above 0.001) were also present in blood.

It was uncontrolled infection, other autoimmune disease, pregnancy or lactation that excluded patients. Diagnoses rested on clinical symptoms, serum thyroxine and TRAb, thyroid ultrasound and orbital computed tomography. Cells are PBMCs isolated from 10 ml of fresh blood. The sequence derives from a woman in her thirties or forties with Graves' hyperthyroidism. The chain has TRBV20-1 and TRBJ1-6; 7 bases line up with TRBD1. Sequencing was performed on blood. The CDR3 DNA sequence: TGCAGTGCCGGGGGACAGACTAATAATTCACCCCTCCACTTT. It codes for CSAGGQTNNSPLHF.